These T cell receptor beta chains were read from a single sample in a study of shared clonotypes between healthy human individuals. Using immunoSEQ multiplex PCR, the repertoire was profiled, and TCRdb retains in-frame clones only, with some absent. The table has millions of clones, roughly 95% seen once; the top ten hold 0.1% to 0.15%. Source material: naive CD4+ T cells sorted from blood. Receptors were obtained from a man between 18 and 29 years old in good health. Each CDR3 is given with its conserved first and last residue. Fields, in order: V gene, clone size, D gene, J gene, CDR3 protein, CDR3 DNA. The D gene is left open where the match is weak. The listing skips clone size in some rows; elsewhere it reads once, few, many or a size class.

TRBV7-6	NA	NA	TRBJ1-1	CASSPPGGYTEAFF	TGTGCCAGCAGCCCCCCTGGGGGCTACACTGAAGCTTTCTTT
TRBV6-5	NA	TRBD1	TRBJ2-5	CASSRDSKETQYF	TGTGCCAGCAGTCGGGACAGCAAAGAGACCCAGTACTTC
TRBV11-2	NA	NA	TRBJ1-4	CASSDLGREKLFF	TGTGCCAGCAGTGACCTAGGGCGTGAAAAACTGTTTTTT
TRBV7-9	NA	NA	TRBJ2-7	CASSFEGLRDEQYF	TGTGCCAGCAGCTTCGAAGGTCTACGCGACGAGCAGTACTTC
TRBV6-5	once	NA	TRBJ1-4	CASRPGSTNEKLFF	TGTGCCAGCAGACCAGGGTCAACTAATGAAAAACTGTTTTTT
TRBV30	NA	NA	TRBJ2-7	CAWSLNYEQYF	TGTGCCTGGAGTCTTAACTACGAGCAGTACTTC
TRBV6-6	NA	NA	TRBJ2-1	CASSPRADSSYNEQFF	TGTGCCAGCAGCCCCAGGGCCGACAGCTCCTACAATGAGCAGTTCTTC
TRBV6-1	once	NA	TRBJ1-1	CASSHRGVTEAFF	TGTGCCAGCAGCCACCGGGGCGTCACTGAAGCTTTCTTT
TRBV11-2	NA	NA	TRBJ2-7	CASRAGSEQYF	TGTGCCAGCAGGGCAGGCTCCGAGCAGTACTTC
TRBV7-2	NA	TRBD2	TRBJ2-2	CASRGLLAANTGELFF	TGTGCCAGCAGGGGACTACTAGCGGCGAACACCGGGGAGCTGTTTTTT
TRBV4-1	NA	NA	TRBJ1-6	CASSQEGVNPNSPLHF	TGCGCCAGCAGCCAAGAGGGGGTCAACCCCAATTCACCCCTCCACTTT
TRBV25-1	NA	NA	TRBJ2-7	CASSVGQWSGEQYF	TGTGCCAGCAGTGTCGGACAGTGGTCAGGGGAGCAGTACTTC
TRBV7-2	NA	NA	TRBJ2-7	CASSPSSGLSYEQYF	TGTGCCAGCAGCCCTTCCTCCGGGCTCTCCTACGAGCAGTACTTC
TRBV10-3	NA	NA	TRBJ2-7	CAISEDLAGTYEQYF	TGTGCCATCAGTGAGGACCTGGCGGGTACCTACGAGCAGTACTTC
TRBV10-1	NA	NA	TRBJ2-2	CASSSSPGELFF	TGCGCCAGCAGCTCTTCGCCCGGGGAGCTGTTTTTT
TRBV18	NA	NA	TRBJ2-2	CASSPSHPGELFF	TGTGCCAGCTCGCCCAGCCATCCCGGGGAGCTGTTTTTT
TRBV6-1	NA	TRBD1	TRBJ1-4	CASNPTGTNEKLFF	TGTGCCAGCAATCCGACAGGGACTAATGAAAAACTGTTTTTT
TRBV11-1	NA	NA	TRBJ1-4	CASSHGNEKLFF	TGTGCCAGCAGCCACGGGAATGAAAAACTGTTTTTT
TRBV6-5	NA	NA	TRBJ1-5	CASSTGGHQPQHF	TGTGCCAGCAGTACCGGTGGGCATCAGCCCCAGCATTTT
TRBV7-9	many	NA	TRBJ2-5	CASSPGVAGSETQYF	TGTGCCAGCAGCCCAGGGGTGGCTGGGTCAGAGACCCAGTACTTC
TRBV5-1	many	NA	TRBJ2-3	CASSLSMTDTQYF	TGCGCCAGCAGCTTGTCCATGACAGATACGCAGTATTTT
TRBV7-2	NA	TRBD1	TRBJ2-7	CASSWDRGPSYEQYF	TGTGCCAGCAGCTGGGACAGGGGGCCCTCCTACGAGCAGTACTTC